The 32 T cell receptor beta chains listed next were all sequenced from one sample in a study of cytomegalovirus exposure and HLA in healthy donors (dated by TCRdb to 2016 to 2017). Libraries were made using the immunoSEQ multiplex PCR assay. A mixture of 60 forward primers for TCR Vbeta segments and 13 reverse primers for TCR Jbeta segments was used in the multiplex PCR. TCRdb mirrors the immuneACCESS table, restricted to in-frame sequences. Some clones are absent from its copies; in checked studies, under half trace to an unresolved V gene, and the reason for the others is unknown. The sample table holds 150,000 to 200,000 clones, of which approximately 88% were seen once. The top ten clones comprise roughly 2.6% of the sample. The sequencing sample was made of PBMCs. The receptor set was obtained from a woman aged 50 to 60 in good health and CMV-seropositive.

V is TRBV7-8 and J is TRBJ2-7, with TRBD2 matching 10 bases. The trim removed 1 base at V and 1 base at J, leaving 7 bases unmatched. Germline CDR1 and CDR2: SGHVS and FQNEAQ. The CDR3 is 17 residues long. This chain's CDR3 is CASSLEASGGRSYEQYF. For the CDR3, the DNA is TGTGCCAGCAGCTTAGAGGCTAGCGGGGGTCGTTCCTACGAGCAGTACTTC.

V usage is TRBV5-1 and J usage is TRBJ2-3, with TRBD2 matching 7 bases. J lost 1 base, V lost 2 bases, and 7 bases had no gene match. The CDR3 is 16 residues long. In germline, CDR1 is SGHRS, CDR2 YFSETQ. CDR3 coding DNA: TGCGCCAGCAGCTTCTCTCGGGGAGGGGGCACAGATACGCAGTATTTT. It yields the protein CASSFSRGGGTDTQYF.

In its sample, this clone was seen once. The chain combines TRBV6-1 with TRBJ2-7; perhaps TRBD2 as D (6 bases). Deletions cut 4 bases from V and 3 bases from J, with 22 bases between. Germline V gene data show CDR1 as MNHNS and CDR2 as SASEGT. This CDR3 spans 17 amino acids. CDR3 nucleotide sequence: TGTGCCAGCAGTGGGCATAGCGGCCGCTCTCTTTACTACGAGCAGTACTTC. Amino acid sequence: CASSGHSGRSLYYEQYF.

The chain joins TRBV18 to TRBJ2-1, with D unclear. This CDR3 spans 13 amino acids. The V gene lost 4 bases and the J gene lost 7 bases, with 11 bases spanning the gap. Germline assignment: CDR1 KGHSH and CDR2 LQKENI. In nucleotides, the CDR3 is TGTGCCAGCTCACTAAATCAGGCAAATGAGCAGTTCTTC. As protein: CASSLNQANEQFF. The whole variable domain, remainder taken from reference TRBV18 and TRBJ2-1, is NAGVMQNPRHLVRRRGQEARLRCSPMKGHSHVYWYRQLPEEGLKFMVYLQKENIIDESGMPKERFSAEFPKEGPSILRIQQVVRGDSAAYFCASSLNQANEQFFGPGTRLTVL.

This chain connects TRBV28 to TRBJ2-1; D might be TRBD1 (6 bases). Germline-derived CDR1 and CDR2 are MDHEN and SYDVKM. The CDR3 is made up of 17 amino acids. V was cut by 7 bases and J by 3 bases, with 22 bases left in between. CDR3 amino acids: CASTDTPPGAFYNEQFF. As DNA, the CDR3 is TGTGCCAGCACCGACACTCCCCCAGGGGCCTTCTACAATGAGCAGTTCTTC.

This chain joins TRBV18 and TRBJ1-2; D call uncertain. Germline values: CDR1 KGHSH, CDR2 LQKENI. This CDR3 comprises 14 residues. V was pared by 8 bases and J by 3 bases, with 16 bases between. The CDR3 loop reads CASTAAVADYGYTF. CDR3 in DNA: TGTGCCAGCACCGCAGCGGTCGCGGACTATGGCTACACCTTC.

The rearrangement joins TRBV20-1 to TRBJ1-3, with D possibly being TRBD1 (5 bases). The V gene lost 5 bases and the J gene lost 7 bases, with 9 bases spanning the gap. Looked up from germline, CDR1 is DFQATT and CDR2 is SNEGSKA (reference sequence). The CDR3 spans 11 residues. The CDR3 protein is CSADKGNTIYF. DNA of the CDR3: TGCAGTGCTGATAAGGGGAACACCATATATTTT.

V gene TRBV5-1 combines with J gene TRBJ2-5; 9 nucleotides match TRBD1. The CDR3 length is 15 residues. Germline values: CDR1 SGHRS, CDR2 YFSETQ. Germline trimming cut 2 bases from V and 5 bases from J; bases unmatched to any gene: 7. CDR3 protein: CASSLSGQGGETQYF. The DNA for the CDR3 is TGCGCCAGCAGCTTATCGGGACAGGGAGGGGAGACCCAGTACTTC.

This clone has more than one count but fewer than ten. CDR3 in DNA: TGCAGCGTTGACCTTCTCGGAAAACTGTTTTTT. This sequence encodes CSVDLLGKLFF. V and J are TRBV29-1 and TRBJ1-4; D is uncertain. The CDR3 spans 11 residues. CDR1 and CDR2 from the germline V gene are SQVTM and ANQGSEA. The V end was cut by 3 bases, the J end by 10 bases, with 9 bases between. The full variable domain, its missing parts supplied by reference TRBV29-1 and TRBJ1-4, is SAVISQKPSRDICQRGTSLTIQCQVDSQVTMMFWYRQQPGQSLTLIATANQGSEATYESGFVIDKFPISRPNLTFSTLTVSNMSPEDSSIYLCSVDLLGKLFFGSGTQLSVL.

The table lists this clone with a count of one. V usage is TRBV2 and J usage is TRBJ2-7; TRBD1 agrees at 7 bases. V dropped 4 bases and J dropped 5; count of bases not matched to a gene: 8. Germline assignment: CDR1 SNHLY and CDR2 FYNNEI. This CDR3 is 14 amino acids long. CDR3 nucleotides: TGTGCCAGCAGTGTTGACAGGGCGAAAGACGAGCAGTACTTC. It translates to CASSVDRAKDEQYF.

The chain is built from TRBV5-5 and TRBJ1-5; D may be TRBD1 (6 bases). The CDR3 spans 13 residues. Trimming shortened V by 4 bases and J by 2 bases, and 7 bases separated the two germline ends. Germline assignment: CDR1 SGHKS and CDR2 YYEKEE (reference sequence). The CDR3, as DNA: TGTGCCAGCAGCGCAGGGGGCAATCAGCCCCAGCATTTT. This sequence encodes CASSAGGNQPQHF.

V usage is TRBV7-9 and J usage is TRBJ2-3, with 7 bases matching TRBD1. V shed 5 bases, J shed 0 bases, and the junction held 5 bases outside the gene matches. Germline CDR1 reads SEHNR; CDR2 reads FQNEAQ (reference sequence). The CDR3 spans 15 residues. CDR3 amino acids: CASSTTGSSTDTQYF. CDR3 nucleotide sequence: TGTGCCAGCAGCACGACAGGGTCTAGCACAGATACGCAGTATTTT.

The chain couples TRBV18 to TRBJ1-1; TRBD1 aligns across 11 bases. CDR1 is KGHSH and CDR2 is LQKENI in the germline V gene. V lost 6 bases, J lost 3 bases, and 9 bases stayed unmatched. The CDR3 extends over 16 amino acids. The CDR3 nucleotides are TGTGCCAGCTCCCTGGGACAGGGGGTTAGAGACACTGAAGCTTTCTTT. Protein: CASSLGQGVRDTEAFF.

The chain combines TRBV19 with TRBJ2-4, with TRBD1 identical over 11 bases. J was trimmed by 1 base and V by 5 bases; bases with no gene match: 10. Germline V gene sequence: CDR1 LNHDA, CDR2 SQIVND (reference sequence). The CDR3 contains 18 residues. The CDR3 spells CASSVGYGQGAAKNIQYF. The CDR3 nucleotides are TGTGCCAGTAGTGTGGGTTACGGACAGGGGGCCGCCAAAAACATTCAGTACTTC. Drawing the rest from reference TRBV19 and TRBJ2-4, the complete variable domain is DGGITQSPKYLFRKEGQNVTLSCEQNLNHDAMYWYRQDPGQGLRLIYYSQIVNDFQKGDIAEGYSVSREKKESFPLTVTSAQKNPTAFYLCASSVGYGQGAAKNIQYFGAGTRLSVL.

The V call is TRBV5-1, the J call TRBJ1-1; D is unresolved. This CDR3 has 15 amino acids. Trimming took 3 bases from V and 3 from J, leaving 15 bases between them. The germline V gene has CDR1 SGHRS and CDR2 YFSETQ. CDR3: CASSSEGRYDTEAFF. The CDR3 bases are TGCGCCAGCAGCTCAGAGGGCCGCTACGACACTGAAGCTTTCTTT.

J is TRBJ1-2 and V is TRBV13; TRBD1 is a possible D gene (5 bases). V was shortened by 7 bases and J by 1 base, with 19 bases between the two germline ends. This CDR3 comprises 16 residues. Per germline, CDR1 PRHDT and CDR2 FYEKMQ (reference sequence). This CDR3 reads CASIARRGLDNYGYTF. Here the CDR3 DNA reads TGTGCCAGCATCGCTAGGAGGGGCTTGGATAACTATGGCTACACCTTC.

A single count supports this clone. The CDR3 coding sequence is TGTGCCAGCAGCTCGGGTGGGAACACTGAAGCTTTCTTT. This gives the protein CASSSGGNTEAFF. This chain uses TRBV6-5 with TRBJ1-1; no definite D call. Germline-derived CDR1 and CDR2 are MNHEY and SVGAGI. This CDR3 spans 13 amino acids. Trimming took off 6 bases at V and 1 base at J, with 9 bases between the two ends.

CDR3 loop: CASSLDRGPIYGYTF. CDR3 bases: TGTGCCAGCAGTTTAGACAGGGGGCCGATCTATGGCTACACCTTC. This chain links TRBV6-5 with TRBJ1-2, with 10 bases lining up with TRBD1. Per germline, CDR1 MNHEY and CDR2 SVGAGI. V was clipped by 4 bases and J by 4 bases; unmatched bases: 6. The CDR3 covers 15 residues.

CDR3 sequence: CASSLTATNEKLFF. The CDR3 DNA reads as TGTGCCAGCAGTTTGACTGCAACTAATGAAAAACTGTTTTTT. The rearrangement joins TRBV6-6 to TRBJ1-4, with D unresolved. Trimming cost V 4 bases and J 0 bases, with 6 bases left between them. Germline V gene sequence: CDR1 MNHNY, CDR2 SVGAGI (reference sequence). The CDR3 is made up of 14 amino acids.

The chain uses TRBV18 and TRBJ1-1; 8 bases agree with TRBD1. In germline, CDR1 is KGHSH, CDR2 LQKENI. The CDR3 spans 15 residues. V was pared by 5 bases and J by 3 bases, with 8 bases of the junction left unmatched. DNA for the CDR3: TGTGCCAGCTCAAGGACAGGGCAAGCCGACACTGAAGCTTTCTTT. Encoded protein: CASSRTGQADTEAFF.

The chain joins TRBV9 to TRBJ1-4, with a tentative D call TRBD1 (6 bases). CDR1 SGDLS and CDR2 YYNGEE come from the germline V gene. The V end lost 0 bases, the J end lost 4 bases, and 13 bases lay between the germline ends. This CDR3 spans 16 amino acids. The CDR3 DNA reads TGTGCCAGCAGCGTAGATCAGGGGACCCGTAATGAAAAACTGTTTTTT. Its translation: CASSVDQGTRNEKLFF.

CDR3 DNA: TGTGCCAGCAGTCAGCTCCCGGGAACTAGCGGTTCCTACGAGCAGTACTTC. This translates into CASSQLPGTSGSYEQYF. The V and J genes are TRBV27 and TRBJ2-7; TRBD2 agrees at 8 bases. The V and J ends lost 5 bases and 1 base, in that order; junction bases with no gene match: 13. The length of the CDR3 is 17 residues. In germline, CDR1 is MNHEY, CDR2 SMNVEV (reference sequence).

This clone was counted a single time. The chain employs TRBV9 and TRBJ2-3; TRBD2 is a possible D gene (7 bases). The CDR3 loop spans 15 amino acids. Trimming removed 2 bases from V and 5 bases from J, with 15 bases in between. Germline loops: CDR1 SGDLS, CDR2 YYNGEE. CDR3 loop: CASSVGGPRGDTQYF. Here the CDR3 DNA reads TGTGCCAGCAGCGTCGGGGGGCCCAGGGGAGATACGCAGTATTTT.

CDR3 sequence (DNA): TGTGCCAGCAGCTTAGCGGCAGGGAAGAGATCTAACTATGGCTACACCTTC. Translated, it gives CASSLAAGKRSNYGYTF. The chain links TRBV4-2 to TRBJ1-2; a weak D match, TRBD1 (5 bases). This CDR3 has 17 amino acids. Germline V CDR1 and CDR2: LGHNA, YNFKEQ. V gave up 5 bases and J gave up 0 bases, with 19 bases separating them.

DNA for the CDR3: TGTGCCAGCTCACCACAGTTGCACTCAGATACGCAGTATTTT. Protein sequence: CASSPQLHSDTQYF. V is TRBV18 and J is TRBJ2-3; D gene ambiguous. The V gene's germline CDR1 is KGHSH and CDR2 LQKENI. Trimming stripped 1 base from V and 4 bases from J, with 9 bases between. The CDR3 is 14 residues long.

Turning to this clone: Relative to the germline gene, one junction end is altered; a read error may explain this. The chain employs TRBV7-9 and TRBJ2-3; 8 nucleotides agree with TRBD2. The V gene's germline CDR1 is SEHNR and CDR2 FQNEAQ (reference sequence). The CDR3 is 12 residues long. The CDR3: CSSRTSGDTQYF. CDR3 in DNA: TGTTCCAGCAGAACTAGCGGAGATACGCAGTATTTT.

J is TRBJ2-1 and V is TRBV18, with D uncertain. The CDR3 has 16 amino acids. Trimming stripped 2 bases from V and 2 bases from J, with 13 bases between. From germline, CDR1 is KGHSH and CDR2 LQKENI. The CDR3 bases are TGTGCCAGCTCACCAACAGAGAGTACTGCCTACAATGAGCAGTTCTTC. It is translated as CASSPTESTAYNEQFF.

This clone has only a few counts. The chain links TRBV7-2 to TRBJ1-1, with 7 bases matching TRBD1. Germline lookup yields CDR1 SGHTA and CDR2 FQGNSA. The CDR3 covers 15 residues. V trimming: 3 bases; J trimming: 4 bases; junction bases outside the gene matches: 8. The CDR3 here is CASSLGDRRGTEAFF. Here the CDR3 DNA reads TGTGCCAGCAGCTTGGGGGACAGAAGGGGCACTGAAGCTTTCTTT.

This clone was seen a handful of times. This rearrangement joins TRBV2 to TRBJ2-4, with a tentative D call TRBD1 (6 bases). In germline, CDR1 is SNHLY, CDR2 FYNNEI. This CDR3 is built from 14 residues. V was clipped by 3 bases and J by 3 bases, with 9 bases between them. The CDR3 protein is CASSEQGGKNIQYF. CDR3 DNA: TGTGCCAGCAGTGAGCAAGGGGGCAAAAACATTCAGTACTTC.

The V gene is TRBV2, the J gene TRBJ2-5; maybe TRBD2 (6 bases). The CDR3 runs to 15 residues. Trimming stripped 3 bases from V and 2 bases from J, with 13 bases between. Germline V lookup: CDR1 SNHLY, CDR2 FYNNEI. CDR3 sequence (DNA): TGTGCCAGCAGTGAGGGTCCAGGGAGGCAAGAGACCCAGTACTTC. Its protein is CASSEGPGRQETQYF.

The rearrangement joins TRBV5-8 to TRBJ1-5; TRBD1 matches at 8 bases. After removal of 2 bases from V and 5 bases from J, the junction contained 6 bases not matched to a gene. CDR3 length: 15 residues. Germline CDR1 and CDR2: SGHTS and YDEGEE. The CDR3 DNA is TGTGCCAGCAGCTTACAGGGGGGGTTGGATCAGCCCCAGCATTTT. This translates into CASSLQGGLDQPQHF.

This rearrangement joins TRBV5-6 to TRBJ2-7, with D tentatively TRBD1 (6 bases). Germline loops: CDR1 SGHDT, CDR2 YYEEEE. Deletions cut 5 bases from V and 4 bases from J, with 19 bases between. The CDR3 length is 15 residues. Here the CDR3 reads CASSYPHRGGYEQYF. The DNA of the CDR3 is TGTGCCAGCAGTTACCCGCATCGAGGGGGATACGAGCAGTACTTC.